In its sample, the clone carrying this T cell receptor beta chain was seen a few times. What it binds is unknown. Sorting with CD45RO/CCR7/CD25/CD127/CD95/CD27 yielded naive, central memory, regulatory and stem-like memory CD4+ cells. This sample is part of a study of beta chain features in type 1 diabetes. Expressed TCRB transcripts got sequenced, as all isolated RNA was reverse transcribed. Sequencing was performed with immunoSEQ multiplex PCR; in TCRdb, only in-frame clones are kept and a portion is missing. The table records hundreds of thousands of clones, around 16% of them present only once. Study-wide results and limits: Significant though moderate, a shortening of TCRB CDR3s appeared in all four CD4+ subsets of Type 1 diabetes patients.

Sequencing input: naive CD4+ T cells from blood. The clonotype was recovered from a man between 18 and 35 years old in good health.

The CDR3, as DNA: TGTGCCAGCAGCTACCGGGACAGTCAGTTCAATGAGCAGTTCTTC. Translating it yields CASSYRDSQFNEQFF. The chain has TRBV7-2 and TRBJ2-1, with 7 bases fitting TRBD1. J gave up 6 bases and V 4 bases, and 9 bases lay outside the gene matches. There are 15 residues in the CDR3. Germline CDR1 reads SGHTA; CDR2 reads FQGNSA.